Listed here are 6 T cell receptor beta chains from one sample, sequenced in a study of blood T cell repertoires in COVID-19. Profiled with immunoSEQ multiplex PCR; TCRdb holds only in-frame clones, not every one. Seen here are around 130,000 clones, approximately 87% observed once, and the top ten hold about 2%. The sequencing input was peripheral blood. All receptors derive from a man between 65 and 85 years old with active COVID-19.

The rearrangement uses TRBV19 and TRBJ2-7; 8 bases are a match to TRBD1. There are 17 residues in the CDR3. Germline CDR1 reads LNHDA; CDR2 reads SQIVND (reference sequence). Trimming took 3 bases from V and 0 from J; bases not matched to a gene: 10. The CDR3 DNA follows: TGTGCCAGTAGTATCGCTACCGGACAGGGCGGCTCCTACGAGCAGTACTTC. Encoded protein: CASSIATGQGGSYEQYF.

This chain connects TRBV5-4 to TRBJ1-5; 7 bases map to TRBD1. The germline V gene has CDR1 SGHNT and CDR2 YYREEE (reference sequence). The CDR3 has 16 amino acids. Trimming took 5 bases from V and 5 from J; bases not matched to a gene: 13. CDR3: CASSLITGVGDQPQHF. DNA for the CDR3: TGTGCCAGCAGTCTTATTACAGGGGTTGGCGATCAGCCCCAGCATTTT.

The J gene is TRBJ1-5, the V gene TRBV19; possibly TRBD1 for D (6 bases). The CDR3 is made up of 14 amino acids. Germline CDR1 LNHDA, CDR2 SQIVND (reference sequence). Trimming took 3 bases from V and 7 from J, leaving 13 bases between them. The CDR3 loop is CASSISGGGQPQHF. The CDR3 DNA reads TGTGCCAGTAGTATCTCTGGGGGCGGGCAGCCCCAGCATTTT.

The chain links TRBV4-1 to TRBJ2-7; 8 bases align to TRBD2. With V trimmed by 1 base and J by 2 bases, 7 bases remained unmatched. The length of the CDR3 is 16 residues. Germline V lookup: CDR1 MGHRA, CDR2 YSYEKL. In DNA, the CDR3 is TGCGCCAGCAGCCAAGGGTCCCAGCGGGGGACCTACGAGCAGTACTTC. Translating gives CASSQGSQRGTYEQYF.

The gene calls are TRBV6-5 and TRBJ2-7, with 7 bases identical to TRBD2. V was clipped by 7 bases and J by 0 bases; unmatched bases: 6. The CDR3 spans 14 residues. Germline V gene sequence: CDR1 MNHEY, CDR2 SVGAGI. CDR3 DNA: TGTGCCAGCACCGGCGGGAGAACCTCCTACGAGCAGTACTTC. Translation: CASTGGRTSYEQYF.

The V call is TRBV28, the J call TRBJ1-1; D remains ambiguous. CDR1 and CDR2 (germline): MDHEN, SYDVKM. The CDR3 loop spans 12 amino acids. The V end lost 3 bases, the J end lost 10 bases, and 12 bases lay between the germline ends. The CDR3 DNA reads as TGTGCCAGCAGTTTCGGAGCGACTAGAGCTTTCTTT. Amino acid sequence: CASSFGATRAFF.